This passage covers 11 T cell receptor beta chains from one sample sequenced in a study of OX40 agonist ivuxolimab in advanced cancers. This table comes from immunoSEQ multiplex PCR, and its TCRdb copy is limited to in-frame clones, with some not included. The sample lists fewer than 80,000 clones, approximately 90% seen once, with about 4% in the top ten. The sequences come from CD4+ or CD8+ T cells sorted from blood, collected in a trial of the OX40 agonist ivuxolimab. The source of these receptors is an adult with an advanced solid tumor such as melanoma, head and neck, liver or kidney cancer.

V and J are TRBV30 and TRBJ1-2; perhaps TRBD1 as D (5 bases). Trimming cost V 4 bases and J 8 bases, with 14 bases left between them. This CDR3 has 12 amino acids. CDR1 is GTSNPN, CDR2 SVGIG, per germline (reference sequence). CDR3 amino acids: CAWKTGTRGYTF. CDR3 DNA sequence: TGTGCCTGGAAAACGGGGACTAGAGGCTACACCTTC.

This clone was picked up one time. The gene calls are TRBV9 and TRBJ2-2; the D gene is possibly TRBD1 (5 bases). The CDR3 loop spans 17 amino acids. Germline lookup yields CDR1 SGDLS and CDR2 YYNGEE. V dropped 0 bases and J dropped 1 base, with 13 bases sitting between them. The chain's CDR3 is CASSVGGAAWNTGELFF. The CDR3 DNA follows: TGTGCCAGCAGCGTAGGGGGCGCTGCATGGAACACCGGGGAGCTGTTTTTT.

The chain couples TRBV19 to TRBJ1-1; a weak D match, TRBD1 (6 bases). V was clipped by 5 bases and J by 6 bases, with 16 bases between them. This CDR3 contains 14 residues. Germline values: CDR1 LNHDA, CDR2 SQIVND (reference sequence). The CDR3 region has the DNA TGTGCCAGTAGTGGGACGACTGGGGGCGCTGAAGCTTTCTTT. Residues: CASSGTTGGAEAFF.

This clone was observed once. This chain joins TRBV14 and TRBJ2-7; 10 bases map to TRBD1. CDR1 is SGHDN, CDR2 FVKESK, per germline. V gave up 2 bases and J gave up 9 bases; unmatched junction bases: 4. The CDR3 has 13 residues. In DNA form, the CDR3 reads TGTGCCAGCAGCCAATCTTGGGACAGGGGGCAGTACTTC. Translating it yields CASSQSWDRGQYF.

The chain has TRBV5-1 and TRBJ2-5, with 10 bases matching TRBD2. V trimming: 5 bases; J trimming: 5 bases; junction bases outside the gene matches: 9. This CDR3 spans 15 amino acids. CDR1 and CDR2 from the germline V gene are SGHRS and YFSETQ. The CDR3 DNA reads TGCGCCAGCAGAGAGGTAGCGGGAGGTTGGGAGACCCAGTACTTC. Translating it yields CASREVAGGWETQYF.

The CDR3 DNA reads as TGTGCCAGTAGTATATATCAGGGACTAGCGGGATCCTGGGAGCTGTTTTTT. As protein: CASSIYQGLAGSWELFF. The gene calls are TRBV19 and TRBJ2-2; the match to TRBD2 covers 13 bases. V lost 2 bases and J lost 9; bases outside the gene matches: 9. Germline CDR1 reads LNHDA; CDR2 reads SQIVND (reference sequence). The CDR3 spans 17 residues.

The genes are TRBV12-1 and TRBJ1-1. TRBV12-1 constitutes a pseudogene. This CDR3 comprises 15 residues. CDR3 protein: CASSLAFEVTTEAFF. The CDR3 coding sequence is TGTGCCAGCAGCTTGGCTTTTGAGGTAACCACTGAAGCTTTCTTT.

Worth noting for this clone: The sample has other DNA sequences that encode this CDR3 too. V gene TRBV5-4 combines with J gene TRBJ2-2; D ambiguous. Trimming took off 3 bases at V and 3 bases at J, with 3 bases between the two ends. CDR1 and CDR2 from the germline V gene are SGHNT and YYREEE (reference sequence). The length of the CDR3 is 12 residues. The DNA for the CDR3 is TGTGCCAGCAGCTCGTACACCGGGGAGCTGTTTTTT. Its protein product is CASSSYTGELFF.

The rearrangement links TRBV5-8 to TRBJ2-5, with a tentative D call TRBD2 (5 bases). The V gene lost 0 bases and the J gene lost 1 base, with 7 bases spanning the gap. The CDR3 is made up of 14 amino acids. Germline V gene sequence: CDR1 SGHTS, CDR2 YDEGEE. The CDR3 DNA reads TGTGCCAGCAGCTTGGGCCGGGGCCAAGAGACCCAGTACTTC. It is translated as CASSLGRGQETQYF.

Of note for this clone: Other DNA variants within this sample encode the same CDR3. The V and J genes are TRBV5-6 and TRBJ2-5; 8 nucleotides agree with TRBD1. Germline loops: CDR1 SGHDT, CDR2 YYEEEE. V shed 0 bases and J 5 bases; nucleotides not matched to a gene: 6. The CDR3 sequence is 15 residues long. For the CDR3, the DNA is TGTGCCAGCAGCTTGGTAGCAGGGGGCAGGGAGACCCAGTACTTC. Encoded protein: CASSLVAGGRETQYF.

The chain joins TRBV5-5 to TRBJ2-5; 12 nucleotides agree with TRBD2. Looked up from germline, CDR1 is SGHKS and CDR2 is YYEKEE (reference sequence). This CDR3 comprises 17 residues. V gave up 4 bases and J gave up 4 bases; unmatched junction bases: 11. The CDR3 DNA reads TGTGCCAGCAGCCCGGGCGGACTAGCGGGATTGACAGAGACCCAGTACTTC. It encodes CASSPGGLAGLTETQYF.